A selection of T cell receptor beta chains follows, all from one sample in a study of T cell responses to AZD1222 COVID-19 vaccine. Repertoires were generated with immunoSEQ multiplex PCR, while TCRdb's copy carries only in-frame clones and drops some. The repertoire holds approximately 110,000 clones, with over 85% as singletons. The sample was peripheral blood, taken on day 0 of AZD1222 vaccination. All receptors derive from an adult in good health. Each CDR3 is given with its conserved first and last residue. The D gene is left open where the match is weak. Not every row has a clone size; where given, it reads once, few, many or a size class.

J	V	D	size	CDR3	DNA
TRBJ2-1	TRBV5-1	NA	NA	CASSLYEYNEQFF	TGCGCCAGCAGCTTGTACGAGTACAATGAGCAGTTCTTC
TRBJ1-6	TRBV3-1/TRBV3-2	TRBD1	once	CASSQVGQGGSPLHF	TGTGCCAGCAGCCAAGTTGGACAGGGCGGGTCACCCCTCCACTTT
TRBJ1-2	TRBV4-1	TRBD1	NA	CASSQVPGQDAYGYTF	TGCGCCAGCAGCCAGGTCCCGGGACAGGACGCCTATGGCTACACCTTC
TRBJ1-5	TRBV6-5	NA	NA	CASIRVGQDQPQHF	TGTGCCAGCATCCGGGTGGGCCAGGATCAGCCCCAGCATTTT
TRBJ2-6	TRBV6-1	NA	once	CASSEREGHLPSGANVLTF	TGTGCCAGCAGTGAAAGGGAAGGACATCTACCTTCTGGGGCCAACGTCCTGACTTTC
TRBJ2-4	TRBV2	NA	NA	CASSELGPKNIQYF	TGTGCCAGCAGTGAATTGGGTCCCAAAAACATTCAGTACTTC
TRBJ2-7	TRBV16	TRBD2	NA	CASSPQREGPYF	TGTGCCAGCAGCCCTCAGCGGGAGGGCCCTTACTTC
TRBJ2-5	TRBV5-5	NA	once	CASSLGTSGVGTQYF	TGTGCCAGCAGCCTCGGGACATCTGGGGTCGGGACCCAGTACTTC
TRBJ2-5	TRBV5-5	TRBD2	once	CASSFEASGETQYF	TGTGCCAGCAGCTTTGAGGCTAGCGGGGAGACCCAGTACTTC
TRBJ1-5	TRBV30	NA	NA	CAWLNTDKKKNQPQHF	TGTGCCTGGCTTAACACTGACAAAAAGAAAAATCAGCCCCAGCATTTT
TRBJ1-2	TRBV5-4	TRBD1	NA	CASSQDRVSYGYTF	TGTGCCAGCAGTCAGGACAGGGTGAGCTATGGCTACACCTTC
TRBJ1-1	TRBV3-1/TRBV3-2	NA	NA	CASSLTVGTEAFF	TGTGCCAGCAGCCTAACGGTGGGTACTGAAGCTTTCTTT
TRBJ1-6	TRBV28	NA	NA	CASSLGQYNSPLHF	TGTGCCAGCAGCCTCGGACAGTATAATTCACCCCTCCACTTT
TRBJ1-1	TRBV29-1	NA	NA	CSASGYTEAFF	TGCAGCGCCTCAGGGTACACTGAAGCTTTCTTT
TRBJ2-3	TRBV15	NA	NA	CATSRGRLSTDTQYF	TGTGCCACCAGCAGAGGCCGCCTTAGCACAGATACGCAGTATTTT